These T cell receptor beta chains were read from a single sample in a study of regulatory T cells in long-lasting Graves disease. TCRdb reanalysed the multiplex PCR reads using MiXCR and keeps one entry per CDR3 protein. Of about 470,000 distinct CDR3 sequences listed, under 15% were seen once; the top ten hold approximately 16%. This same sample was also part of a study on T cells in Graves' hyperthyroidism and ophthalmopathy.

Sequenced material: peripheral blood mononuclear cells (PBMCs), taken at new diagnosis, from a patient treated with antithyroid drugs. These receptors were taken from a woman in her 30s with Graves disease. Each CDR3 is given with its conserved first and last residue. The D gene is left open where the match is weak.

cdr3_aa: CVSSLAPPGGKTQYF
v_call: TRBV12-3/TRBV12-4
d_call: .
j_call: TRBJ2-5

cdr3_aa: CASSMGRGQGARQPQHF
v_call: TRBV12-3/TRBV12-4
d_call: TRBD1
j_call: TRBJ1-5

cdr3_aa: CASYGLRTDTQYF
v_call: TRBV2
d_call: .
j_call: TRBJ2-3

cdr3_aa: CSARDRLAAYNEQFF
v_call: TRBV20-1
d_call: TRBD2
j_call: TRBJ2-1

cdr3_aa: CASSLVGDLQAYNEQFF
v_call: TRBV12-3/TRBV12-4
d_call: .
j_call: TRBJ2-1

cdr3_aa: CASSPLLGEQYF
v_call: TRBV19
d_call: .
j_call: TRBJ2-7

cdr3_aa: CSVEGHGNGYTF
v_call: TRBV29-1
d_call: .
j_call: TRBJ1-2

cdr3_aa: CASSFDVSETQYF
v_call: TRBV12-3/TRBV12-4
d_call: .
j_call: TRBJ2-5

cdr3_aa: CASSLAGFETRYF
v_call: TRBV7-6
d_call: .
j_call: TRBJ2-5

cdr3_aa: CASKARGEQYF
v_call: TRBV28
d_call: .
j_call: TRBJ2-7

cdr3_aa: CASSKDSVNQPQHF
v_call: TRBV2
d_call: .
j_call: TRBJ1-5

cdr3_aa: CSARTRFKAYNEQFF
v_call: TRBV20-1
d_call: .
j_call: TRBJ2-1

cdr3_aa: CASSLYLAGGINEQFF
v_call: TRBV27
d_call: TRBD2
j_call: TRBJ2-1

cdr3_aa: CASSQENRANYGYTF
v_call: TRBV3-1
d_call: .
j_call: TRBJ1-2

cdr3_aa: CASSITGNTGELFF
v_call: TRBV7-9
d_call: .
j_call: TRBJ2-2

cdr3_aa: CASSEVYRATDTQYF
v_call: TRBV6-1
d_call: .
j_call: TRBJ2-3

cdr3_aa: CASSLGRGLATNEKLFF
v_call: TRBV28
d_call: TRBD1
j_call: TRBJ1-4

cdr3_aa: CAWRGGNQPQHF
v_call: TRBV30
d_call: .
j_call: TRBJ1-5

cdr3_aa: CASSRGRGGRPLHF
v_call: TRBV12-3/TRBV12-4
d_call: .
j_call: TRBJ1-6

cdr3_aa: CASSEEGGRTEQYF
v_call: TRBV6-2/TRBV6-3
d_call: .
j_call: TRBJ2-7

cdr3_aa: CATSDFWDSTYEQYF
v_call: TRBV24-1
d_call: TRBD1
j_call: TRBJ2-7

cdr3_aa: CASSQKTGKETQYF
v_call: TRBV16
d_call: TRBD1
j_call: TRBJ2-5

cdr3_aa: CAISEDRVSQPQHF
v_call: TRBV10-3
d_call: .
j_call: TRBJ1-5

cdr3_aa: CSARRLIAGPVDTQYF
v_call: TRBV20-1
d_call: TRBD2
j_call: TRBJ2-3

cdr3_aa: CASSLIAGSYNEQFF
v_call: TRBV27
d_call: TRBD2
j_call: TRBJ2-1

cdr3_aa: CASSAPSGTSYEQYF
v_call: TRBV25-1
d_call: TRBD2
j_call: .

cdr3_aa: CASSLGAVGNQPQHF
v_call: TRBV11-2
d_call: .
j_call: TRBJ1-5

cdr3_aa: CASSLLRGSYGYTF
v_call: TRBV5-6
d_call: .
j_call: TRBJ1-2

cdr3_aa: CASSLAGGDFNEQFF
v_call: TRBV7-3
d_call: TRBD1
j_call: TRBJ2-1

cdr3_aa: CASSSSPGSAYQETQYF
v_call: TRBV7-9
d_call: .
j_call: TRBJ2-5

cdr3_aa: CASSMIAADYGYTF
v_call: TRBV19
d_call: .
j_call: TRBJ1-2

cdr3_aa: CASSLVPQVSQHF
v_call: TRBV27
d_call: .
j_call: TRBJ1-5

cdr3_aa: CASSPLELGRGDTEAFF
v_call: TRBV18
d_call: .
j_call: TRBJ1-1

cdr3_aa: CASSPRGVDEQFF
v_call: TRBV7-7
d_call: TRBD2
j_call: TRBJ2-1

cdr3_aa: CASSLDPGGGTQYF
v_call: TRBV11-2
d_call: TRBD2
j_call: .

cdr3_aa: CASSRPDVGSGANVLTF
v_call: TRBV27
d_call: .
j_call: TRBJ2-6

cdr3_aa: CATGTSPYEQYF
v_call: TRBV10-3
d_call: TRBD2
j_call: TRBJ2-7

cdr3_aa: CASSPWDSLRSEQFF
v_call: TRBV18
d_call: TRBD1
j_call: TRBJ2-1

cdr3_aa: CASSPPGFSGDEQFF
v_call: TRBV18
d_call: .
j_call: TRBJ2-1

cdr3_aa: CASSPWTNEQFF
v_call: TRBV18
d_call: .
j_call: TRBJ2-1

cdr3_aa: CASSVGLLNPTGELFF
v_call: TRBV7-3
d_call: .
j_call: TRBJ2-2